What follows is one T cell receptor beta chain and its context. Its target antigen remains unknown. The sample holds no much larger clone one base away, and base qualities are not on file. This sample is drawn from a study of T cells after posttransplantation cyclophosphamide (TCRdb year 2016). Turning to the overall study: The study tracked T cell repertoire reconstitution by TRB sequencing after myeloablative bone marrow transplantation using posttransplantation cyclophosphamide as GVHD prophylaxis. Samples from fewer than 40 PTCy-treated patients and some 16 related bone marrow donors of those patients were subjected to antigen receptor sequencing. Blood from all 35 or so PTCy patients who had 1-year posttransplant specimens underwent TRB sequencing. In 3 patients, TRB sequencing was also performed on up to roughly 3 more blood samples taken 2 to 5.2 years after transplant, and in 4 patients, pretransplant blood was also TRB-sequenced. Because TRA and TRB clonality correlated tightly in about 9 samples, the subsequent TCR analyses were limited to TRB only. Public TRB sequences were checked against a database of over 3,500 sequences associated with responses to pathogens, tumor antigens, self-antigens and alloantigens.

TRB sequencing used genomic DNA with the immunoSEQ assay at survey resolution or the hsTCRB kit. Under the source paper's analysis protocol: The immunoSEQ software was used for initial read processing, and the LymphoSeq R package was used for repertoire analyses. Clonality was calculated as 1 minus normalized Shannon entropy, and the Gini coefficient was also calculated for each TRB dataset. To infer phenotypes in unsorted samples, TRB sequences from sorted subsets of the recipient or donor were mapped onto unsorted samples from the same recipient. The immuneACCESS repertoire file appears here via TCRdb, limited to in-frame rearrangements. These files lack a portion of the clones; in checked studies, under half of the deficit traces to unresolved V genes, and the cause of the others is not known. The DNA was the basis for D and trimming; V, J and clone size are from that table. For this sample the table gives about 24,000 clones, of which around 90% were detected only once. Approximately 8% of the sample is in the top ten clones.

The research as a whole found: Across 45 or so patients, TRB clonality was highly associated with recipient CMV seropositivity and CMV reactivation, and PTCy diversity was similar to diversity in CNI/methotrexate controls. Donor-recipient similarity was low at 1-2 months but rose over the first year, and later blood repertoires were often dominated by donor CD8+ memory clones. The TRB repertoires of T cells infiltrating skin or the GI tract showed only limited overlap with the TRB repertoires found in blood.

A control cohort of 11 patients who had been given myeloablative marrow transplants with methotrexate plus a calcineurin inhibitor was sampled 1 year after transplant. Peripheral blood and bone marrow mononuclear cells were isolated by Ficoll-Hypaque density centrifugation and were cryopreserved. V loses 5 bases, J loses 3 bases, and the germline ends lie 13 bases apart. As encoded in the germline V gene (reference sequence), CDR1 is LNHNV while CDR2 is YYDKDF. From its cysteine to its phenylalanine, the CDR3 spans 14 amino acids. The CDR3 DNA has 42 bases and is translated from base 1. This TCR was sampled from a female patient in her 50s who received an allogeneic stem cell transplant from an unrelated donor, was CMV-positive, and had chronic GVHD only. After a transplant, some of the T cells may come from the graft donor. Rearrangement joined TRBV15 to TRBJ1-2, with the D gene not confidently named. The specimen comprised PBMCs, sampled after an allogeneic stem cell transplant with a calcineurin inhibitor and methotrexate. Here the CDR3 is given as CATSESRNHYGYTF. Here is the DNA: TGTGCCACCAGCGAGTCCCGAAATCACTATGGCTACACCTTC.